This T cell receptor beta chain was sequenced in a study of blood T cells in healthy people across ages. Findings and limits, study-wide: The study lacked donor CMV status, which possibly confounded expanded clonotype changes.

With a J-beta primer mix and a sample-barcoded 5' primer, a second PCR ran about 7 to 12 cycles. TCRdb recomputed calls from the 5' RACE reads with MiXCR, one row per CDR3 protein. The sample gives more than 1 million distinct CDR3 sequences, around 43% of which show up once; 18% is in the top ten. The CDR3 consists of 16 residues. Germline V lookup: CDR1 SGDLS, CDR2 YYNGEE. After removal of 0 bases from V and 5 bases from J, the junction contained 7 bases not matched to a gene. Concerning this clonotype: The antigen remains unidentified.

This sequence was found in an older woman in good health. The sample taken for sequencing was blood. The chain links TRBV9 to TRBJ2-1, with 8 bases identical to TRBD2. For the CDR3, the DNA is TGTGCCAGCAGCGTAGGGCCGGGAGGGCCGCACAATGAGCAGTTCTTC. Its translation: CASSVGPGGPHNEQFF. The full variable domain, with the rest looked up from reference TRBV9 and TRBJ2-1, is DSGVTQTPKHLITATGQRVTLRCSPRSGDLSVYWYQQSLDQGLQFLIQYYNGEERAKGNILERFSAQQFPDLHSELNLSSLELGDSALYFCASSVGPGGPHNEQFFGPGTRLTVL.